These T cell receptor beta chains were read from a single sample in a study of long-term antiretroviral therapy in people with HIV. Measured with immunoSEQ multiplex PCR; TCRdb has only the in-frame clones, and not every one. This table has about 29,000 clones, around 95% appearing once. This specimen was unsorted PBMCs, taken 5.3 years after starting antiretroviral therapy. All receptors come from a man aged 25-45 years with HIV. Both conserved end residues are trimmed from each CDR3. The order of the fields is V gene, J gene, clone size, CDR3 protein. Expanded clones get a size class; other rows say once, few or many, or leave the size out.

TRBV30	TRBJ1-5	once	AWSVRGSPNQPQH
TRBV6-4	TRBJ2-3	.	ASALGEEGDTQY
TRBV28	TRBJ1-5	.	ASQQGSQPQH
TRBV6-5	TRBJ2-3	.	ASGGGDTQY
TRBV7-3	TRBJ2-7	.	ASSSEGTSREQY
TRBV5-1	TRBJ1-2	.	ASSSPNSEGTVYGYT
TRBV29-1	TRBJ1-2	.	SVEPGGYGYT
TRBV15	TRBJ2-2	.	ATRRLRGVTGELF
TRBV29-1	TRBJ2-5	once	SIEWSRGQETQY
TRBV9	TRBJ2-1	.	ASSVAAPYNEQF
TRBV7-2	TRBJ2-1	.	ASSLGTSGLNEQF
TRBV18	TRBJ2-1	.	ASSPPSGRAAYNEQF
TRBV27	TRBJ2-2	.	ASSYDRGVGELF
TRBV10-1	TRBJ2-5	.	AIVHRDSIEQETQY
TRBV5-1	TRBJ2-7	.	ASSGPRGEGIYEQY
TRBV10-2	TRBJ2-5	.	ASGLAGQETQY
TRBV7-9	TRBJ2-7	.	ASRPGGQGTYEQY
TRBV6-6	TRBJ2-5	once	ASTETVDRAETQY
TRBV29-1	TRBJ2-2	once	SILATGGELF
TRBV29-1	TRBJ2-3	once	SVEGGTGATDTQY
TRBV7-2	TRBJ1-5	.	ASSLVGGTDSNQPQH
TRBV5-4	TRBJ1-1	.	ASSRDGSTEAF
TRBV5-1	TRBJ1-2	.	ASSAEIDSLYGYT
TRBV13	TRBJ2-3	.	ASRTGGAGDTQY
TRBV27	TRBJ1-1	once	ASSSGQGLNTEAF
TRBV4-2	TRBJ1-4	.	ASSGYKLGLSATNEKLF
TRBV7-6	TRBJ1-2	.	ASSLGAETNYGYT
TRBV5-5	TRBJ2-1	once	ASRSGQGRFNEQF
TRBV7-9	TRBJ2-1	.	ASTGTGGGNEQF
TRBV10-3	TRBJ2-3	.	AISANRGATDTQY
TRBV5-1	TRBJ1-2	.	ASSLETGGSGYT
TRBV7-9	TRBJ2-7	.	ASSNPGLTTYEQY
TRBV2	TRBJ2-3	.	ASSEMASGRGTDTQY
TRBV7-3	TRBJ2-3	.	ASSLSGSTDTQY
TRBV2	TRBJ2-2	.	ASSPMTGADTGELF
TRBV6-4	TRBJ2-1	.	ASSDFIAGVARYNEQF
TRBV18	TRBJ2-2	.	ASSPSGELF
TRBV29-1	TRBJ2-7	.	SVVRDRVHEQY
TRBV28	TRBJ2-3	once	ASSPGTGGVDTQY
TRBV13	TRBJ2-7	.	ASSLGTGGDEQY
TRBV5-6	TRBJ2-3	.	ASSLDGQLADTQY
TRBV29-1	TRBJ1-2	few	SVAQGTEMYGYT
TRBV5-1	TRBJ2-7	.	ASSLGAGGLYEQY
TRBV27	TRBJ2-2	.	ASSSASGRAWGTGELF
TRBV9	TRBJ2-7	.	ASSQKTSGSNYEQY
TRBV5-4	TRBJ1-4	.	ASSLRGQGDEKLF
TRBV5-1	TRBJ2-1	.	ASSLASRGNEQF
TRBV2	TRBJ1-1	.	ARTQGMDTEAF
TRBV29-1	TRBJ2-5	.	SVEVPGLQETQY
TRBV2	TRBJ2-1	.	ASLAGGTNEQF
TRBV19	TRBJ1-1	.	ASSPGRVFAEAF
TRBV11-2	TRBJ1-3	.	ASSFDQGNTIY
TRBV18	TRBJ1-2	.	ASSPTSGSVYGYT